This is a list of T cell receptor beta chains from one sample in a study of control samples from healthy donors and cancer patients. The protocol was immunoSEQ multiplex PCR, while the TCRdb copy is restricted to in-frame clones and leaves out a portion. Among 150,000 or so clones, around 90% were seen once, and the ten largest hold nearly 5%. Material for sequencing was blood. Receptors were obtained from a woman aged 25 to 39 in good health. Both conserved end residues are part of each CDR3. The D gene is left open where the match is weak. For some rows the clone size is stated as once, few or many, or as a class when expanded; others skip it.

cdr3_aa: CASSVGTSGGQETQYF
cdr3_nt: TGTGCCAGCAGCGTAGGGACTAGCGGGGGCCAAGAGACCCAGTACTTC
d_call: TRBD2
j_call: TRBJ2-5
cdr3_length: 16
v_call: TRBV9
clone_size: once

cdr3_aa: CASSRDNRDYGYTF
cdr3_nt: TGTGCCAGCAGTCGGGACAACCGCGACTATGGCTACACCTTC
d_call: NA
j_call: TRBJ1-2
cdr3_length: 14
v_call: TRBV2
clone_size: NA

cdr3_aa: CASRGGRPNSPLHF
cdr3_nt: TGTGCCAGCAGGGGGGGACGGCCCAATTCACCCCTCCACTTT
d_call: NA
j_call: TRBJ1-6
cdr3_length: 14
v_call: TRBV2
clone_size: NA

cdr3_aa: CAISSGNNEQFF
cdr3_nt: TGTGCCATTTCGAGCGGAAACAATGAGCAGTTCTTC
d_call: NA
j_call: TRBJ2-1
cdr3_length: 12
v_call: TRBV19
clone_size: once

cdr3_aa: CASSPLPLRARGNTGELFF
cdr3_nt: TGTGCCAGCAGCCCTCTTCCGCTCCGGGCCAGGGGGAATACCGGGGAGCTGTTTTTT
d_call: TRBD1
j_call: TRBJ2-2
cdr3_length: 19
v_call: TRBV7-9
clone_size: NA

cdr3_aa: CASTARQGAMNTEAFF
cdr3_nt: TGTGCCAGCACAGCCCGACAGGGAGCAATGAACACTGAAGCTTTCTTT
d_call: TRBD1
j_call: TRBJ1-1
cdr3_length: 16
v_call: TRBV18
clone_size: NA

cdr3_aa: CSVGDRTGALPRAFF
cdr3_nt: TGCAGCGTTGGGGACCGGACAGGAGCCTTGCCCAGGGCTTTCTTT
d_call: TRBD1
j_call: TRBJ1-1
cdr3_length: 15
v_call: TRBV29-1
clone_size: once

cdr3_aa: CASSRMGGDSSYNEQFF
cdr3_nt: TGTGCCAGCAGCCGGATGGGGGGCGATAGCTCCTACAATGAGCAGTTCTTC
d_call: NA
j_call: TRBJ2-1
cdr3_length: 17
v_call: TRBV5-5
clone_size: NA

cdr3_aa: CASSLTGPSNQPQHF
cdr3_nt: TGCGCCAGCAGCCTGACAGGGCCTAGCAATCAGCCCCAGCATTTT
d_call: TRBD1
j_call: TRBJ1-5
cdr3_length: 15
v_call: TRBV5-1
clone_size: once

cdr3_aa: CASSKDRQDEKLFF
cdr3_nt: TGTGCCAGCAGCAAAGATAGACAGGATGAAAAACTGTTTTTT
d_call: NA
j_call: TRBJ1-4
cdr3_length: 14
v_call: TRBV21-1
clone_size: NA

cdr3_aa: CASSIPPRGKNIQYF
cdr3_nt: TGTGCCAGTAGTATTCCCCCCAGGGGCAAAAACATTCAGTACTTC
d_call: NA
j_call: TRBJ2-4
cdr3_length: 15
v_call: TRBV19
clone_size: NA

cdr3_aa: CASSLERYEQYF
cdr3_nt: TGTGCCAGCAGCCTCGAACGTTACGAGCAGTACTTC
d_call: NA
j_call: TRBJ2-7
cdr3_length: 12
v_call: TRBV7-2
clone_size: NA

cdr3_aa: CAWSGGTWNNSPLHF
cdr3_nt: TGTGCCTGGAGTGGGGGGACGTGGAATAATTCACCCCTCCACTTT
d_call: NA
j_call: TRBJ1-6
cdr3_length: 15
v_call: TRBV30
clone_size: once

cdr3_aa: CASKARGNQPQHF
cdr3_nt: TGTGCCAGCAAGGCAAGGGGCAATCAGCCCCAGCATTTT
d_call: NA
j_call: TRBJ1-5
cdr3_length: 13
v_call: TRBV28
clone_size: NA

cdr3_aa: CASSNTGNTEAFF
cdr3_nt: TGTGCCAGCAGTAATACCGGGAACACTGAAGCTTTCTTT
d_call: NA
j_call: TRBJ1-1
cdr3_length: 13
v_call: TRBV12-3/TRBV12-4
clone_size: NA

cdr3_aa: CASSWVGGNTIYF
cdr3_nt: TGTGCCAGCAGTTGGGTGGGTGGAAACACCATATATTTT
d_call: NA
j_call: TRBJ1-3
cdr3_length: 13
v_call: TRBV6-6
clone_size: NA

cdr3_aa: CASSPLTAGTSGLGQYF
cdr3_nt: TGCGCCAGCAGCCCCTTGACGGCCGGGACTAGCGGTCTCGGGCAGTACTTC
d_call: TRBD2
j_call: TRBJ2-7
cdr3_length: 17
v_call: TRBV4-1
clone_size: NA

cdr3_aa: CASSFGVSMNTEAFF
cdr3_nt: TGTGCCAGCAGCTTCGGGGTTTCGATGAACACTGAAGCTTTCTTT
d_call: NA
j_call: TRBJ1-1
cdr3_length: 15
v_call: TRBV5-6
clone_size: NA